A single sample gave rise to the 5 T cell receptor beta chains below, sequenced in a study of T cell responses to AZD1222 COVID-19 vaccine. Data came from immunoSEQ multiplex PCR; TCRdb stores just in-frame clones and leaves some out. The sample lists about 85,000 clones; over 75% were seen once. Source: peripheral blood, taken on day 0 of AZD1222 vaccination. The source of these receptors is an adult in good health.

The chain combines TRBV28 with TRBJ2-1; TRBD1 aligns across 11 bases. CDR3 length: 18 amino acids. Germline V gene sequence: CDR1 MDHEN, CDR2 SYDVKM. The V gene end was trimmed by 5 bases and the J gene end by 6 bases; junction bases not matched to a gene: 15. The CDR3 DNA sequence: TGTGCCAGCAGTAGGACAGGGGGCTCGCTAGGGGCGGGCAATGAGCAGTTCTTC. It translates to CASSRTGGSLGAGNEQFF.

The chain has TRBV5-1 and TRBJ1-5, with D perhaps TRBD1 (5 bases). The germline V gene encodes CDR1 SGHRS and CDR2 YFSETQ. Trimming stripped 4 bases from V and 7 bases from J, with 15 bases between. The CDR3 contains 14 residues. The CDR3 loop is CASSPGRDGQPQHF. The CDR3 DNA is TGCGCCAGCAGCCCGGGACGGGATGGGCAGCCCCAGCATTTT.

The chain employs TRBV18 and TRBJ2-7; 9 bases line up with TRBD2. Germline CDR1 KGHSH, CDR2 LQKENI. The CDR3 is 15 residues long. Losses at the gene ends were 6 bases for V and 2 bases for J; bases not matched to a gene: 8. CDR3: CASSPSGKSAYEQYF. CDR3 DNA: TGTGCCAGCTCCCCTAGCGGGAAGTCGGCCTACGAGCAGTACTTC.

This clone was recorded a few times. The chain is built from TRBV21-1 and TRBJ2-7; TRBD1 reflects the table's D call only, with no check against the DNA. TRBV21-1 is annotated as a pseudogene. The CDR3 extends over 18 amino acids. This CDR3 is CASSKVGRTASSGCEQYF. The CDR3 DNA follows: TGTGCCAGCAGCAAAGTGGGGCGGACAGCCTCCTCGGGTTGCGAGCAGTACTTC.

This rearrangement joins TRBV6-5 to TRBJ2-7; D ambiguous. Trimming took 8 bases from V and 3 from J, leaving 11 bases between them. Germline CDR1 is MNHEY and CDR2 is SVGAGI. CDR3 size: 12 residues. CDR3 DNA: TGTGCCAGCCGAAGGCAGAACTACGAGCAGTACTTC. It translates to CASRRQNYEQYF.